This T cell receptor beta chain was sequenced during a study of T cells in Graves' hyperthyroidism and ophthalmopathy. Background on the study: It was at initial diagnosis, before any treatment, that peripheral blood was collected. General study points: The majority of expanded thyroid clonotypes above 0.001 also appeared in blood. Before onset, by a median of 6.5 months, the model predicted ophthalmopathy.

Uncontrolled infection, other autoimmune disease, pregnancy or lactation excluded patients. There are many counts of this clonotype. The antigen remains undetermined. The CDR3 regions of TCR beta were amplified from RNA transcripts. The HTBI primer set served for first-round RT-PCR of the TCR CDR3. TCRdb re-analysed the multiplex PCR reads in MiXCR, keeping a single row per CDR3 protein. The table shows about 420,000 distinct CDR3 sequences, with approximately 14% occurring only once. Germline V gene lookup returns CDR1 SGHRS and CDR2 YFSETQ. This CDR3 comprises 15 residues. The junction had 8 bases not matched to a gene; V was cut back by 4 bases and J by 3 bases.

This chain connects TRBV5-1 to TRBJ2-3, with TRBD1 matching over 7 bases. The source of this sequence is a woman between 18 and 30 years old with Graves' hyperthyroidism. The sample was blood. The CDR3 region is CASSQTGVETDTQYF. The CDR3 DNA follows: TGCGCCAGCAGCCAAACAGGGGTAGAAACAGATACGCAGTATTTT. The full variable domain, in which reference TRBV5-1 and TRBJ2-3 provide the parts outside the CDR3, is KAGVTQTPRYLIKTRGQQVTLSCSPISGHRSVSWYQQTPGQGLQFLFEYFSETQRNKGNFPGRFSGRQFSNSRSEMNVSTLELGDSALYLCASSQTGVETDTQYFGPGTRLTVL.